The 10 T cell receptor beta chains reported below all come from one sample, sequenced in a study of T cells in Graves' hyperthyroidism and ophthalmopathy. Using RNA transcripts as the source, TCR beta CDR3 regions were amplified. A set of HTBI primers served as the primers for a first-round RT-PCR of the TCR CDR3. TCRdb re-called the multiplex PCR reads with MiXCR, one entry per CDR3 protein. Of around 290,000 distinct CDR3 sequences in the sample, roughly 13% were seen once. The sequenced sample consisted of blood. All receptors derive from a woman aged 30 to 39 with Graves' hyperthyroidism that later progressed to Graves' ophthalmopathy.

This clonotype was seen many times. V usage is TRBV7-9 and J usage is TRBJ2-5, with D possibly being TRBD1 (6 bases). V was pared by 8 bases and J by 7 bases, with 23 bases between. CDR1 and CDR2 (germline): SEHNR, FQNEAQ (reference sequence). CDR3 size: 15 residues. CDR3 DNA sequence: TGTGCCAGCTTCAGTGAACAGGGACCGTTGTTGACCCAGTACTTC. Translation: CASFSEQGPLLTQYF.

This clonotype has ten or more counts. The CDR3 coding sequence is TGTGCCAGCAGCTCCTCGGGACAGGGGGTGTTTTCGGTGAACACTGAAGCTTTCTTT. This codes for CASSSSGQGVFSVNTEAFF. This chain connects TRBV7-2 to TRBJ1-1; the match to TRBD1 covers 11 bases. This CDR3 is built from 19 residues. Germline V CDR1 and CDR2: SGHTA, FQGNSA. V lost 4 bases to trimming and J lost 0 bases; unmatched junction nucleotides: 13.

This clonotype has just a few counts. The rearrangement uses TRBV29-1 and TRBJ2-3, with 7 bases matching TRBD1. This CDR3 is built from 13 residues. Germline-derived CDR1 and CDR2 are SQVTM and ANQGSEA. J lost 1 base, V lost 6 bases, and 4 bases had no gene match. DNA for the CDR3: TGCAGCGTCTCAGGACAGGGCACAGATACGCAGTATTTT. Its translation: CSVSGQGTDTQYF.

This clonotype was seen at least ten times. This rearrangement joins TRBV6-1 to TRBJ1-2; 11 nucleotides match TRBD1. Per the germline V gene, CDR1 is MNHNS and CDR2 is SASEGT. This CDR3 contains 14 residues. The J segment lost 4 bases and the V segment lost 6 bases, leaving 4 bases of the junction unmatched. CDR3 sequence reads: CASRGQGVGYGYTF. The DNA for the CDR3 is TGTGCCAGCAGGGGACAGGGGGTCGGCTATGGCTACACCTTC.

There are many counts of this clonotype. The rearrangement uses TRBV2 and TRBJ2-3; D possibly corresponds to TRBD2 (6 bases). The germline V gene encodes CDR1 SNHLY and CDR2 FYNNEI. Trimming stripped 11 bases from V and 3 bases from J, with 30 bases between. CDR3 length equals 18 residues. CDR3 coding DNA: TGTGCCGGCTTACCTGGTAGCGGTGGTCGGGGAAAAACAGATACGCAGTATTTT. It codes for CAGLPGSGGRGKTDTQYF.

The table lists this clonotype with many counts. The chain recombines TRBV27 with TRBJ2-7; D is uncertain. Trimming took off 5 bases at V and 6 bases at J, with 11 bases between the two ends. CDR3 length: 12 residues. The germline CDR1 and CDR2 sequences are MNHEY and SMNVEV (reference sequence). The CDR3 nucleotides read TGTGCCAGCAGTCGCTCCCCAGGCGAGCAGTACTTC. Translation gives CASSRSPGEQYF.

The table lists this clonotype with a few counts. The chain employs TRBV6-1 and TRBJ1-2; D remains unclear. Per the germline V gene, CDR1 is MNHNS and CDR2 is SASEGT. With 5 bases removed from V and 5 bases from J, the gap between germline ends came to 15 bases. This CDR3 comprises 14 residues. The CDR3 DNA reads TGTGCCAGCAGTCGGAAACCTGGGCCGTATGGCTACACCTTC. It specifies CASSRKPGPYGYTF.

This clonotype was counted many times. This CDR3 is CSAPRLAGGGNEQFF. The CDR3 region has the DNA TGCAGTGCTCCACGACTAGCGGGAGGGGGCAATGAGCAGTTCTTC. The chain is built from TRBV20-1 and TRBJ2-1; 14 bases line up with TRBD2. The trim removed 5 bases at V and 6 bases at J, leaving 6 bases unmatched. CDR3 size: 15 residues. The germline CDR1 and CDR2 sequences are DFQATT and SNEGSKA (reference sequence).

This clonotype was counted only a few times. The CDR3 loop reads CASSLGAVGVGSPLHF. Written as DNA, the CDR3 is TGTGCCAGCAGCTTAGGGGCAGTGGGGGTGGGTTCACCCCTCCACTTT. This sequence joins TRBV7-8 and TRBJ1-6, with TRBD1 as a possible D gene (5 bases). Germline-derived CDR1 and CDR2 are SGHVS and FQNEAQ. The germline V and J ends were trimmed by 1 base and 9 bases, with 16 bases remaining between them. This CDR3 has 16 residues.

This clonotype has a count of ten or more. The chain is built from TRBV7-2 and TRBJ2-7; 9 bases align to TRBD2. The J segment lost 3 bases and the V segment lost 5 bases, leaving 5 bases of the junction unmatched. Germline CDR1 reads SGHTA; CDR2 reads FQGNSA. The length of the CDR3 is 14 residues. The CDR3 region is CASSTGTSFYEQYF. As DNA, the CDR3 is TGTGCCAGCAGCACCGGGACTAGCTTCTACGAGCAGTACTTC.